This T cell receptor (beta chain) was obtained from a study of identical twins. Findings and limits, study-wide: The study reached conclusions through statistical analysis that was cross-sectional, not following the same donors. A lower insertion count was a feature of abundant cord blood beta clonotypes, with no such feature in memory repertoires.

The CDR3 is 15 amino acids. Trimming pared 6 bases from V and 7 bases from J, leaving 16 bases between. The germline gives CDR1 LNHNV, CDR2 YYDKDF (reference sequence). A single record per CDR3 protein comes from TCRdb applying MiXCR to the 5' RACE reads. This table holds around 1.7 million distinct CDR3 sequences, around 29% found once. Among all donors, each was a healthy Caucasian. In regard to this clonotype: The antigen is not known.

Sequencing used cord blood. The chain uses TRBV15 and TRBJ1-6, with a weak D call TRBD1 (5 bases). The source is a newborn girl in good health. The CDR3 region has the DNA TGTGCCACCAGACCTCCGGGACTCCTGAATTCACCCCTCCACTTT. Encoded protein: CATRPPGLLNSPLHF.